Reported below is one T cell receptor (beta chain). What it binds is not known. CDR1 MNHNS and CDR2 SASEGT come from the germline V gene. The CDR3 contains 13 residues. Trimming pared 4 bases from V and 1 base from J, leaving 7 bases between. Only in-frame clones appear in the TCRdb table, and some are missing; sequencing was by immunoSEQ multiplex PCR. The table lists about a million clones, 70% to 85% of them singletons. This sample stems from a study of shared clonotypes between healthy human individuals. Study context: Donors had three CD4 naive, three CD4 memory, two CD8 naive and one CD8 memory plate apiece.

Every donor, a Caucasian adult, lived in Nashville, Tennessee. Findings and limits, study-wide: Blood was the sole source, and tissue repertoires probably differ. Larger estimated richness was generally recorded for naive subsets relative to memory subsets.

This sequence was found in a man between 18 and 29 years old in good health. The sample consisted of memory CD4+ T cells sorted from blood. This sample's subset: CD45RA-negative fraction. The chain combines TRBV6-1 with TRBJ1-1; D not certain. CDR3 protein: CASSVRSNTEAFF. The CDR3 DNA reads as TGTGCCAGCAGTGTAAGATCGAACACTGAAGCTTTCTTT.